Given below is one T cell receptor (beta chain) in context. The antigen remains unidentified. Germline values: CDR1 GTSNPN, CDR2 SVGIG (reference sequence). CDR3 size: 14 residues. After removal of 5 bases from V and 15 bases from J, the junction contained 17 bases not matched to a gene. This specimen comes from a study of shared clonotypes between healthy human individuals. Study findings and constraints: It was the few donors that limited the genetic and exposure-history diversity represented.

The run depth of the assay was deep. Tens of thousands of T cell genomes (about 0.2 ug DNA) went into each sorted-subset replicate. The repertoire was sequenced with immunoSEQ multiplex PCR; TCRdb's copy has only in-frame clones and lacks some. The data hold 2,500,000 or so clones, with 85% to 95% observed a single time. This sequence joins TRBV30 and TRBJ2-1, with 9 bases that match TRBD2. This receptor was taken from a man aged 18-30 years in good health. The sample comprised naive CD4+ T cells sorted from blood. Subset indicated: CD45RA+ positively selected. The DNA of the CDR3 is TGTGCCTGGTCTCTCGGGGGGGCTAGCGGGAAAGGGTTCTTC. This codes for CAWSLGGASGKGFF.